This record looks at one T cell receptor (beta chain) sequence and its context. The method was immunoSEQ multiplex PCR; TCRdb's version includes in-frame clones alone and lacks a portion of them. The sample comprises 230,000 or so clones, around 94% of which are singletons, and more than 1.3% rests with the top ten. The CDR3 sequence is 12 residues long. Between the trimmed V and J ends, which lost 5 bases and 2 bases, there was a span of 4 bases. Per the germline V gene, CDR1 is MNHEY and CDR2 is SVGEGT. This record belongs to a study of control samples from healthy donors and cancer patients. The sample was blood. The sequence was collected from a man aged 50 to 60 in good health. The chain joins TRBV6-2 or TRBV6-3 to TRBJ1-5; D not certain. The CDR3 DNA reads as TGTGCCAGCAGTCGGGGCAATCAGCCCCAGCATTTT. This translates into CASSRGNQPQHF.